The 32 T cell receptor beta chains in this list originate from one sample, sequenced in a study of cytomegalovirus exposure and HLA in healthy donors (dated by TCRdb to the late 2010s). The receptor library was made with the immunoSEQ multiplex PCR assay. A mixture of 60 forward primers for TCR Vbeta segments and 13 reverse primers for TCR Jbeta segments was used in the multiplex PCR. As stored in TCRdb, this immuneACCESS dataset retains in-frame rearrangements with V and J assigned. A fraction of the clones does not appear; measured against another copy, unresolved V genes explain less than half of the discrepancy, and the remainder lacks a known reason. For this sample there are about 130,000 clones; 75% to 85% appear just once. The ten largest clones represent 2% to 3% of the sample. Sequenced material: PBMCs. These receptors all come from a man aged 25 to 40 in good health and CMV-seronegative.

The rearrangement joins TRBV5-1 to TRBJ2-1; tentatively, D is TRBD2 (6 bases). Trimming stripped 2 bases from V and 3 bases from J, with 12 bases between. CDR3 length equals 15 residues. Per the germline V gene, CDR1 is SGHRS and CDR2 is YFSETQ. The CDR3 loop is CASSLRREVYNEQFF. The DNA for the CDR3 is TGCGCCAGCAGCTTACGAAGGGAGGTCTACAATGAGCAGTTCTTC.

The V gene is TRBV9, the J gene TRBJ2-2; 8 nucleotides match TRBD1. CDR1 is SGDLS and CDR2 is YYNGEE in the germline V gene. V shed 3 bases and J 0 bases; nucleotides not matched to a gene: 7. The length of the CDR3 is 17 residues. CDR3 residues: CASSAQGAFANTGELFF. CDR3 bases: TGTGCCAGCAGCGCCCAGGGGGCGTTCGCGAACACCGGGGAGCTGTTTTTT.

The chain employs TRBV5-1 and TRBJ1-2; 8 bases map to TRBD1. J gave up 6 bases and V 1 base, and 5 bases lay outside the gene matches. The germline gives CDR1 SGHRS, CDR2 YFSETQ. The CDR3 has 14 residues. CDR3 sequence reads: CASSLSGTGDGYTF. The CDR3 nucleotides are TGCGCCAGCAGCTTGTCCGGGACAGGTGATGGCTACACCTTC. Full variable domain (rest looked up from reference TRBV5-1 and TRBJ1-2): KAGVTQTPRYLIKTRGQQVTLSCSPISGHRSVSWYQQTPGQGLQFLFEYFSETQRNKGNFPGRFSGRQFSNSRSEMNVSTLELGDSALYLCASSLSGTGDGYTFGSGTRLTVV.

V usage is TRBV19 and J usage is TRBJ1-5; D not certain. There are 16 residues in the CDR3. Germline CDR1 reads LNHDA; CDR2 reads SQIVND (reference sequence). V lost 3 bases, J lost 0 bases, and 12 bases lay in between. The CDR3 is CASSIIDGVSNQPQHF. The CDR3 DNA reads as TGTGCCAGTAGTATCATCGACGGAGTTAGCAATCAGCCCCAGCATTTT.

J is TRBJ2-2 and V is TRBV9, with 7 bases matching TRBD1. The CDR3 contains 16 residues. J gave up 8 bases and V 2 bases, and 12 bases lay outside the gene matches. The germline V gene has CDR1 SGDLS and CDR2 YYNGEE. Written as DNA, the CDR3 is TGTGCCAGCAGCGTCCGGCCGACAGGGAGAGGTGGGGAGCTGTTTTTT. It encodes CASSVRPTGRGGELFF.

The chain carries TRBV27 and TRBJ2-5; 8 nucleotides agree with TRBD1. CDR3 length: 14 residues. The germline gives CDR1 MNHEY, CDR2 SMNVEV (reference sequence). With V trimmed by 5 bases and J by 2 bases, 4 bases remained unmatched. DNA for the CDR3: TGTGCCAGCAGTCTTTACAGGGGGCAAGAGACCCAGTACTTC. Translated: CASSLYRGQETQYF.

The chain has TRBV5-4 and TRBJ2-1, with 7 bases aligning to TRBD2. Trimming removed 3 bases from V and 5 bases from J; junction bases left unmatched: 8. Germline CDR1 is SGHNT and CDR2 is YYREEE (reference sequence). The CDR3 extends over 15 amino acids. The CDR3: CASSSIAGGNNEQFF. CDR3 DNA: TGTGCCAGCAGCTCGATAGCGGGTGGGAACAATGAGCAGTTCTTC.

The V and J genes are TRBV10-3 and TRBJ2-2; 13 bases map to TRBD2. Germline CDR1 reads ENHRY; CDR2 reads SYGVKD. This CDR3 is built from 16 residues. Trimming took 6 bases from V and 4 from J; bases not matched to a gene: 5. CDR3 sequence reads: CAIRGLAGDGTGELFF. For the CDR3, the DNA is TGTGCCATCAGAGGACTAGCGGGAGACGGCACCGGGGAGCTGTTTTTT.

The chain joins TRBV6-5 to TRBJ2-7, with TRBD1 matching over 8 bases. This CDR3 is 16 amino acids long. The V gene end was trimmed by 2 bases and the J gene end by 6 bases; junction bases not matched to a gene: 12. Germline values: CDR1 MNHEY, CDR2 SVGAGI. The CDR3 DNA follows: TGTGCCAGCAGTTACGGACCTCGGGACAGGTATGGCGAGCAGTACTTC. This gives the protein CASSYGPRDRYGEQYF.

The chain is built from TRBV7-8 and TRBJ1-4; a possible D gene is TRBD1 (6 bases). CDR1 and CDR2 (germline): SGHVS, FQNEAQ. V was trimmed by 3 bases and J by 0 bases, leaving 23 bases between them. The CDR3 runs 20 residues. The CDR3 region is CASSFPRQGPLIATNEKLFF. The CDR3 coding sequence is TGTGCCAGCAGCTTTCCCCGGCAGGGGCCATTAATTGCAACTAATGAAAAACTGTTTTTT.

The chain links TRBV5-4 to TRBJ2-1, with TRBD2 matching 15 bases. With 3 bases clipped from V and 8 bases from J, the junction kept 0 bases outside the gene matches. This CDR3 contains 14 residues. Germline CDR1 SGHNT, CDR2 YYREEE (reference sequence). The CDR3 nucleotides are TGTGCCAGCAGCTGGACTAGCGGGAGGGATGAGCAGTTCTTC. Translation: CASSWTSGRDEQFF.

The chain couples TRBV7-9 to TRBJ1-3; no clear D. Deletions cut 7 bases from V and 6 bases from J, with 7 bases between. CDR1 and CDR2 (germline): SEHNR, FQNEAQ (reference sequence). This CDR3 region has 11 residues. CDR3 amino acids: CASTQENTIYF. Here the CDR3 DNA reads TGTGCCAGCACTCAGGAAAACACCATATATTTT.

This rearrangement joins TRBV28 to TRBJ2-7, with 13 positions matching TRBD2. In germline, CDR1 is MDHEN, CDR2 SYDVKM. The CDR3 spans 16 residues. J was trimmed by 2 bases and V by 5 bases; bases with no gene match: 6. The DNA of the CDR3 is TGTGCCAGCAGTCCTGGACTAGCGGGGGTTACCTACGAGCAGTACTTC. Translated, it gives CASSPGLAGVTYEQYF.

The genes are TRBV28 and TRBJ2-7; D may be TRBD2 (6 bases). The length of the CDR3 is 15 residues. The germline V and J ends were trimmed by 7 bases and 2 bases, with 18 bases remaining between them. Germline CDR1 and CDR2: MDHEN and SYDVKM. CDR3 DNA: TGTGCCAGCACTAACTCCCCTAGCGTGACCTACGAGCAGTACTTC. Encoded protein: CASTNSPSVTYEQYF. Supplemented by reference TRBV28 and TRBJ2-7, the full variable domain reads DVKVTQSSRYLVKRTGEKVFLECVQDMDHENMFWYRQDPGLGLRLIYFSYDVKMKEKGDIPEGYSVSREKKERFSLILESASTNQTSMYLCASTNSPSVTYEQYFGPGTRLTVT.

In this sample, this clone turned up a few times. V is TRBV19 and J is TRBJ1-4; D unresolved. The CDR3 covers 15 residues. The V end lost 3 bases, the J end lost 4 bases, and 12 bases lay between the germline ends. The germline CDR1 and CDR2 sequences are LNHDA and SQIVND (reference sequence). CDR3 in DNA: TGTGCCAGTAGTATCCTCAGAAATTATAATGAAAAACTGTTTTTT. Its translation is CASSILRNYNEKLFF.

The chain has TRBV10-3 and TRBJ2-7, with a possible D match to TRBD2 (6 bases). The germline gives CDR1 ENHRY, CDR2 SYGVKD. V was clipped by 6 bases and J by 0 bases, with 12 bases between them. CDR3 size: 14 residues. CDR3 loop: CAISPPGSSYEQYF. CDR3 in DNA: TGTGCCATCAGCCCCCCCGGGAGCTCCTACGAGCAGTACTTC.

This clone was picked up one time. The chain links TRBV6-5 to TRBJ1-2, with 9 bases aligning to TRBD1. Trimming took 5 bases from V and 6 from J; bases not matched to a gene: 7. Germline V gene sequence: CDR1 MNHEY, CDR2 SVGAGI. There are 14 residues in the CDR3. Here the CDR3 reads CASSKQGAFDGYTF. CDR3 nucleotides: TGTGCCAGCAGTAAACAGGGGGCTTTCGATGGCTACACCTTC.

CDR3 sequence: CASSRNPTDTEAFF. In nucleotides, the CDR3 is TGTGCCAGTAGCCGCAACCCGACAGACACTGAAGCTTTCTTT. V usage is TRBV19 and J usage is TRBJ1-1, with D perhaps matching TRBD1 (5 bases). The germline gives CDR1 LNHDA, CDR2 SQIVND (reference sequence). The ends were cut back, 6 bases at V and 3 bases at J, with 14 bases in the middle. The CDR3 runs 14 residues.

V and J are TRBV19 and TRBJ1-4; possibly TRBD1 for D (5 bases). Germline V gene sequence: CDR1 LNHDA, CDR2 SQIVND (reference sequence). This CDR3 region has 16 residues. V gave up 3 bases and J gave up 2 bases, with 13 bases separating them. The CDR3, as DNA: TGTGCCAGTAGTATTCTCACAGGTGGGACTAATGAAAAACTGTTTTTT. It yields the protein CASSILTGGTNEKLFF.

This rearrangement joins TRBV7-8 to TRBJ2-7; possibly TRBD2 for D (5 bases). This CDR3 comprises 16 residues. V lost 2 bases and J 0 bases, leaving 14 bases between the germline ends. Per germline, CDR1 SGHVS and CDR2 FQNEAQ. CDR3: CASSLIARRSSYEQYF. Written as DNA, the CDR3 is TGTGCCAGCAGCTTAATAGCGAGAAGGAGCTCCTACGAGCAGTACTTC.

CDR3 sequence: CSVEEGLSSGNTIYF. The CDR3 DNA reads TGCAGCGTTGAAGAGGGACTAAGCTCTGGAAACACCATATATTTT. The genes are TRBV29-1 and TRBJ1-3; D is possibly TRBD1 (5 bases). The CDR3 length is 15 residues. Germline V gene sequence: CDR1 SQVTM, CDR2 ANQGSEA. Trimming took off 0 bases at V and 0 bases at J, with 9 bases between the two ends.

This clone was counted a few times. The genes are TRBV6-4 and TRBJ2-3; D ambiguous. The CDR3 runs 12 residues. V lost 3 bases, J lost 8 bases, and 9 bases lay in between. Germline lookup yields CDR1 MRHNA and CDR2 SNTAGT. This CDR3 reads CASSEAGGTQYF. The DNA of the CDR3 is TGTGCCAGCAGTGAAGCTGGCGGTACGCAGTATTTT.

This clone was counted only a few times. This chain's CDR3 is CASSDSSGNTGELFF. CDR3 coding DNA: TGTGCCAGCAGTGACTCTAGCGGGAACACCGGGGAGCTGTTTTTT. The chain uses TRBV6-4 and TRBJ2-2; TRBD2 is a possible D gene (6 bases). The germline gives CDR1 MRHNA, CDR2 SNTAGT. The CDR3 sequence is 15 residues long. V was clipped by 0 bases and J by 1 base, with 6 bases between them.

Details on this clone: Mismatch with germline at one junction end may stem from a read error. The rearrangement links TRBV6-1 to TRBJ2-6, with TRBD1 matching 7 bases. The germline V gene encodes CDR1 MNHNS and CDR2 SASEGT. The CDR3 consists of 17 residues. The CDR3 nucleotides are TGTGCCACCAGTGGTCCGGGACAGATCACTGGGGCCAACGTCCTGACTTTC. It specifies CATSGPGQITGANVLTF.

The chain uses TRBV29-1 and TRBJ2-2; TRBD1 matches at 8 bases. This CDR3 has 13 amino acids. J lost 7 bases, V lost 3 bases, and 4 bases had no gene match. The germline V gene has CDR1 SQVTM and CDR2 ANQGSEA. The CDR3 bases are TGCAGCGTTGAGACAGGGGTGAACGGGGAGCTGTTTTTT. Translation gives CSVETGVNGELFF.

With respect to this clone: The CDR3 ends on some other residue instead of the conserved phenylalanine or tryptophan, so this is likely a read error. No DNA is shown, since the ends of the CDR3 on it are uncertain; the CDR3 is the one TCRdb lists. V gene TRBV30 combines with J gene TRBJ2-7; the D call of TRBD2 is as the table states it, not checked on the DNA. The CDR3 sequence runs 12 residues, both termini included. Looked up from germline, CDR1 is GTSNPN and CDR2 is SVGIG (reference sequence). The CDR3 region is CAWSTRAGSSSG.

The genes are TRBV5-4 and TRBJ2-7, with TRBD2 identical over 9 bases. The J segment lost 2 bases and the V segment lost 3 bases, leaving 3 bases of the junction unmatched. The V gene's germline CDR1 is SGHNT and CDR2 YYREEE (reference sequence). This CDR3 spans 14 amino acids. CDR3 amino acids: CASSSLAGPYEQYF. CDR3 nucleotide sequence: TGTGCCAGCAGCTCACTAGCGGGCCCCTACGAGCAGTACTTC.

The chain is built from TRBV6-5 and TRBJ2-5, with TRBD1 as a possible D gene (5 bases). Per the germline V gene, CDR1 is MNHEY and CDR2 is SVGAGI. The V end was cut by 3 bases, the J end by 5 bases, with 13 bases between. The CDR3 totals 14 residues. The CDR3 sequence is CASSYMQGRETQYF. The CDR3, as DNA: TGTGCCAGCAGTTATATGCAGGGTCGGGAGACCCAGTACTTC.

The chain is built from TRBV2 and TRBJ2-1, with a weak D call TRBD2 (6 bases). Germline V gene data show CDR1 as SNHLY and CDR2 as FYNNEI. Trimming pared 6 bases from V and 3 bases from J, leaving 12 bases between. The CDR3 sequence is 14 residues long. CDR3 sequence (DNA): TGTGCCAGCAGCCCTAGCGACCTCTACAATGAGCAGTTCTTC. It codes for CASSPSDLYNEQFF.

The rearrangement uses TRBV7-9 and TRBJ2-3, with 7 nucleotides matching TRBD2. After removal of 6 bases from V and 0 bases from J, the junction contained 6 bases not matched to a gene. This CDR3 region has 15 residues. Germline CDR1 reads SEHNR; CDR2 reads FQNEAQ (reference sequence). The CDR3 DNA follows: TGTGCCAGCAGTTACTGGGGGGGTAGCACAGATACGCAGTATTTT. Protein product: CASSYWGGSTDTQYF.

The chain has TRBV7-2 and TRBJ2-7, with D perhaps TRBD2 (6 bases). V shed 5 bases and J shed 1 base, with 15 bases lying between them. Germline-derived CDR1 and CDR2 are SGHTA and FQGNSA. The CDR3 has 15 residues. CDR3 residues: CASSPGAPESYEQYF. As DNA, the CDR3 is TGTGCCAGCAGCCCGGGAGCTCCCGAATCCTACGAGCAGTACTTC.

The chain uses TRBV6-5 and TRBJ1-1; D may be TRBD1 (6 bases). Germline loops: CDR1 MNHEY, CDR2 SVGAGI. The CDR3 consists of 15 residues. V was cut by 5 bases and J by 0 bases, with 13 bases left in between. CDR3 coding DNA: TGTGCCAGCAGTACCAAACAGGGACTGAACACTGAAGCTTTCTTT. Protein product: CASSTKQGLNTEAFF.